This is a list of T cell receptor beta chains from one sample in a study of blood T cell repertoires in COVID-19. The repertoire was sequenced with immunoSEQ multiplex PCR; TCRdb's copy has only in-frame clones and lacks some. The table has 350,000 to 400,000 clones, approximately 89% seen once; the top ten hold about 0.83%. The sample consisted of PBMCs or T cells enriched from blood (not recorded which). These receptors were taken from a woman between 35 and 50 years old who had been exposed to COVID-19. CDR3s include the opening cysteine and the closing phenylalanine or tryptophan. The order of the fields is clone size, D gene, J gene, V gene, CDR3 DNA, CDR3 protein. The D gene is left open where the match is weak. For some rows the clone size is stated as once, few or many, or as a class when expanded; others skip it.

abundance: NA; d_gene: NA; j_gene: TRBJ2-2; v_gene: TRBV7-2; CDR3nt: TGTGCCAGCAGCTTAGCCCCAACTAGCTATGTGGTCACCGGGGAGCTGTTTTTT; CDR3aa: CASSLAPTSYVVTGELFF
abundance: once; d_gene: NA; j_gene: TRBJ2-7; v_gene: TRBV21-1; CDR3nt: TGTGCCAGCAGCATATCGGACAGGGGAGACCTCTACGAGCAGTACTTC; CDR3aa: CASSISDRGDLYEQYF
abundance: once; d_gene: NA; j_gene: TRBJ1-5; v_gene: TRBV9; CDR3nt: TGTGCCAGCAGCAACAGGGAGGGCCAGCCCCAGCATTTT; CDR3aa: CASSNREGQPQHF
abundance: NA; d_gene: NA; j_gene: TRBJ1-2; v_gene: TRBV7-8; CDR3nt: TGTGCCAGCAGCCCTCGCGGGCGCACCATAAACTATGGCTACACCTTC; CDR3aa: CASSPRGRTINYGYTF
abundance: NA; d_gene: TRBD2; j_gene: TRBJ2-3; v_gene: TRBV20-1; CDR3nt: TGCAGTGCTAGTATGCCTAGCGGGGGGGGTACCACAGATACGCAGTATTTT; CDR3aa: CSASMPSGGGTTDTQYF
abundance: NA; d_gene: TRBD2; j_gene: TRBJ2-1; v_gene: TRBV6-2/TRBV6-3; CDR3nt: TGTGCCAGCAGTTCCCCGCGGACTAGTACAAATGAGCAGTTCTTC; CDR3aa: CASSSPRTSTNEQFF
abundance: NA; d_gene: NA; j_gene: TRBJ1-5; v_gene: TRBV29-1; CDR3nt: TGCAGCGTGATTGACGGGAAGAAGCCCCAGCATTTT; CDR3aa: CSVIDGKKPQHF
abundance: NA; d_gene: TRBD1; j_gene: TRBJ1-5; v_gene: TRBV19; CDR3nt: TGTGCCAGTAAGGGACAGACACCTAGCAATCAGCCCCAGCATTTT; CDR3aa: CASKGQTPSNQPQHF
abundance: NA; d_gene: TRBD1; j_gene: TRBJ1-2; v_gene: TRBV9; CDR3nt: TGTGCCAGCAGCGTACGCCAGGGGGGAACCTATGGCTACACCTTC; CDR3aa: CASSVRQGGTYGYTF
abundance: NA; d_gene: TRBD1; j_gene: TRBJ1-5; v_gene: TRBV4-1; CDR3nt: TGCGCCAGCAGCCAAGATCCGAGACAGGGGGTTAGCAATCAGCCCCAGCATTTT; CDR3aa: CASSQDPRQGVSNQPQHF
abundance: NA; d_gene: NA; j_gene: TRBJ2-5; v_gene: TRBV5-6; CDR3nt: TGTGCCAGCAGCTTGACTGGTACCGCCGGGGAGACCCAGTACTTC; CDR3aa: CASSLTGTAGETQYF
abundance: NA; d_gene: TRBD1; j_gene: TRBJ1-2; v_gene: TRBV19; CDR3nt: TGTGCCAGTAGTATAGTGCCCGGACAGGGGTCCGGCTACACCTTC; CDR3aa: CASSIVPGQGSGYTF
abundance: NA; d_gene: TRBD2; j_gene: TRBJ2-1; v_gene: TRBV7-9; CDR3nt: TGTGCCAGCAGCTTTAAACTAGCGGGTGAGCAGTTCTTC; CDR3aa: CASSFKLAGEQFF
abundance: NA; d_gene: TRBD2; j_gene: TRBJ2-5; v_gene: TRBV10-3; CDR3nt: TGTGCCATCAGTGAGGGCGGGAGCCAAGAGACCCAGTACTTC; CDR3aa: CAISEGGSQETQYF
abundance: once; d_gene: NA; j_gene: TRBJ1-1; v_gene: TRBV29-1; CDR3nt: TGCAGCGTTGCCAGGGGAATCACTGAAGCTTTCTTT; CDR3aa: CSVARGITEAFF
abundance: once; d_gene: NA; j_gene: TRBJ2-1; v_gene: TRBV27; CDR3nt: TGTGCCAGCAGTTTCCCGGACAATGAGCAGTTCTTC; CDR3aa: CASSFPDNEQFF
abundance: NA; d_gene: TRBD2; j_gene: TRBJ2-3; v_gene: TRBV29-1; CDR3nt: TGCAGCGCCATAGCGGGGGTTGTGCCAGATACGCAGTATTTT; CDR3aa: CSAIAGVVPDTQYF
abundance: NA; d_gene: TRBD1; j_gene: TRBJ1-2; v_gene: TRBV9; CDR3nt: TGTGCCAGCAGCGTAGGGACAGGGCTCTATGGCTACACCTTC; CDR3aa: CASSVGTGLYGYTF
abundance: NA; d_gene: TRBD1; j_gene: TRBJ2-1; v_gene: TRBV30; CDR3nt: TGTGCCTGTACAGGGGTGGTTGAGCAGTTCTTC; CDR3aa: CACTGVVEQFF
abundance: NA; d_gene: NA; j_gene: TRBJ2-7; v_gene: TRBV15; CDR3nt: TGTGCCACCAGCAGAGGGGGGCTTGCCTACGAGCAGTACTTC; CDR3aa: CATSRGGLAYEQYF
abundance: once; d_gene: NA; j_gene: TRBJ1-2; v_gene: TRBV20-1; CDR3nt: TGCAGTGCTAGTCGGCTAGGAACCTTCAGTAACTATGGCTACACCTTC; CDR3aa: CSASRLGTFSNYGYTF
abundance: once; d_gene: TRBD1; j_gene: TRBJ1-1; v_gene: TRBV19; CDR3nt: TGTGCCAGTAGGCAAGGACAGGAAAACACTGAAGCTTTCTTT; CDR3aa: CASRQGQENTEAFF
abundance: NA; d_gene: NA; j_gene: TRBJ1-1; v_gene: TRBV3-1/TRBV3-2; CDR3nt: TGTGCCAGCAGCCAAGGCGGGGGCACTGAAGCTTTCTTT; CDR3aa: CASSQGGGTEAFF
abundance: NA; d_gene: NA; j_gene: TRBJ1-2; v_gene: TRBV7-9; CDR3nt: TGTGCCAGCAGCTTTCAGACGGAGAACTATGGCTACACCTTC; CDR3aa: CASSFQTENYGYTF
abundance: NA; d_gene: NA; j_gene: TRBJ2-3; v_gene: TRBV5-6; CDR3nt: TGTGCCAGCAGCGGGGCGGAGGGACTCACCGGGATAGATACGCAGTATTTT; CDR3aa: CASSGAEGLTGIDTQYF
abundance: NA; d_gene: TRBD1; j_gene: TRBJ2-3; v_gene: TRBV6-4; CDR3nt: TGTGCCAGCAGTGCCATACAGGGGTCAGATACGCAGTATTTT; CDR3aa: CASSAIQGSDTQYF
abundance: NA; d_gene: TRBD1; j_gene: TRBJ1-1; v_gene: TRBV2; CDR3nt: TGTGCCAGCAGTGGGACAGGGCCCAAGTACACTGAAGCTTTCTTT; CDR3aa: CASSGTGPKYTEAFF
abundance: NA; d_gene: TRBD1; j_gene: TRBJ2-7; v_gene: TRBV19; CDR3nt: TGTGCCAGTAGTATTTCGGGACAGGGGCCCTACGAGCAGTACTTC; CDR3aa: CASSISGQGPYEQYF
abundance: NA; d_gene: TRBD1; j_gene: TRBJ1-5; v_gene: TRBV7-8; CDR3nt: TGTGCCAGCAGCGAGGCCGGGGACAGGGTCCAGCCCCAGCATTTT; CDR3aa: CASSEAGDRVQPQHF
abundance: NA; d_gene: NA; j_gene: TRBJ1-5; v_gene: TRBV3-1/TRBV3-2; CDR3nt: TGTGCCAGCAGCCAACAGGGTCACAATCAGCCCCAGCATTTT; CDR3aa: CASSQQGHNQPQHF
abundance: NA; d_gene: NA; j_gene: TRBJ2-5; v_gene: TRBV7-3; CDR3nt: TGTGCCAGCAGCTCCGGACAGCAGGAGACCCAGTACTTC; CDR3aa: CASSSGQQETQYF
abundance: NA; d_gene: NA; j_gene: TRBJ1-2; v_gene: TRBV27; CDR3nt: TGTGCCAGCAGTTTACAGGCAGGGTCTAACTATGGCTACACCTTC; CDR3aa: CASSLQAGSNYGYTF
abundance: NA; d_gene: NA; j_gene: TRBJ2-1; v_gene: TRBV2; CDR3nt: TGTGCCAGCACAAGGGGTTTTGAGCAGTTCTTC; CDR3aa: CASTRGFEQFF
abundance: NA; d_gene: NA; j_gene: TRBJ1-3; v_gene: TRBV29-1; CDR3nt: TGCAGCGTCGGTAACAGAGCTGGAAACACCATATATTTT; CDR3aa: CSVGNRAGNTIYF
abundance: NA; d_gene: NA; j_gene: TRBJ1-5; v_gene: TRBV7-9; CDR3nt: TGTGCCAGCAGCTTAGAGAGTCAGCCCCAGCATTTT; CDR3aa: CASSLESQPQHF
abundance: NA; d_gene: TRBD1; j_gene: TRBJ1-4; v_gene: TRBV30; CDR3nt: TGTGCCTGGGGACAGGGCCCAGCAACTAATGAAAAACTGTTTTTT; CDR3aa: CAWGQGPATNEKLFF
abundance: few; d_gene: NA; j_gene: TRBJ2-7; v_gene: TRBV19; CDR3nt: TGTGCCAGTAGAGCTGAGGCGGGGTCCTACGAGCAGTACTTC; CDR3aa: CASRAEAGSYEQYF